Below, 27 T cell receptor beta chains from the same sample are listed, as sequenced in a study of T cells in narcolepsy. Profiling relied on immunoSEQ multiplex PCR, and the TCRdb table lists in-frame clones only, not all of them. This sample has approximately 30,000 clones; 75% to 85% occur once, and the top ten carry roughly 0.99%. Material for sequencing was CD45RA- memory CD4+ T cells from PBMCs. The receptors originated from a human donor with narcolepsy.

The rearrangement links TRBV2 to TRBJ2-5; D is unclear. This CDR3 has 11 amino acids. With 3 bases removed from V and 2 bases from J, the gap between germline ends came to 1 base. Germline CDR1 SNHLY, CDR2 FYNNEI. CDR3 nucleotides: TGTGCCAGCAGTGAGCAAGAGACCCAGTACTTC. Its translation is CASSEQETQYF.

This rearrangement joins TRBV28 to TRBJ1-4; D may be TRBD1 (6 bases). The CDR3 length is 15 residues. Germline values: CDR1 MDHEN, CDR2 SYDVKM. Deletions cut 3 bases from V and 8 bases from J, with 16 bases between. The chain's CDR3 is CASSFLRSGAEKLFF. The CDR3 nucleotides read TGTGCCAGCAGTTTTCTGAGGTCGGGGGCGGAAAAACTGTTTTTT.

This clone has just one count. The chain joins TRBV5-1 to TRBJ1-1; D perhaps matches TRBD1 (6 bases). The germline V gene has CDR1 SGHRS and CDR2 YFSETQ. The CDR3 is made up of 14 amino acids. The germline V and J ends were trimmed by 2 bases and 3 bases, with 11 bases remaining between them. CDR3 bases: TGCGCCAGCAGCTTATTAAGGGGGGACACTGAAGCTTTCTTT. This codes for CASSLLRGDTEAFF. Full variable domain (outside the CDR3, taken from reference TRBV5-1 and TRBJ1-1): KAGVTQTPRYLIKTRGQQVTLSCSPISGHRSVSWYQQTPGQGLQFLFEYFSETQRNKGNFPGRFSGRQFSNSRSEMNVSTLELGDSALYLCASSLLRGDTEAFFGQGTRLTVV.

This clone was seen just once. The chain is built from TRBV7-2 and TRBJ1-6; 9 bases map to TRBD1. The CDR3 runs 15 residues. J lost 5 bases, V lost 4 bases, and 3 bases had no gene match. Germline CDR1 and CDR2: SGHTA and FQGNSA. CDR3 region: CASSYGTGNNSPLHF. The CDR3 DNA follows: TGTGCCAGCAGCTACGGGACAGGGAATAATTCACCCCTCCACTTT. Combining the CDR3 with reference TRBV7-2 and TRBJ1-6 gives the whole variable domain GAGVSQSPSNKVTEKGKDVELRCDPISGHTALYWYRQSLGQGLEFLIYFQGNSAPDKSGLPSDRFSAERTGGSVSTLTIQRTQQEDSAVYLCASSYGTGNNSPLHFGNGTRLTVT.

V and J are TRBV21-1 and TRBJ2-6. TRBV21-1 is marked as a pseudogene. The CDR3 consists of 18 residues. The CDR3 sequence is CASRVALATTSRANVPTF. Here the CDR3 DNA reads TGTGCCAGCAGGGTCGCGTTAGCTACAACAAGTCGGGCCAACGTCCCGACTTTC.

This clone occurred once. This chain links TRBV11-2 with TRBJ2-7; no reliable D call. CDR3 length: 16 residues. V lost 0 bases, J lost 4 bases, and 16 bases lay in between. Germline V gives CDR1 SGHAT, CDR2 FQNNGV. The CDR3 region has the DNA TGTGCCAGCAGCTTAGATATTTCAGGTTCGTCTTACGAGCAGTACTTC. This gives the protein CASSLDISGSSYEQYF.

This chain joins TRBV7-2 and TRBJ1-6; TRBD1 agrees at 8 bases. The CDR3 consists of 19 residues. V gave up 2 bases and J gave up 2 bases; unmatched junction bases: 11. Germline V CDR1 and CDR2: SGHTA, FQGNSA. The CDR3 DNA reads TGTGCCAGCAGCTTATTCGGGGGGCAGGGGGCAACCTATAATTCACCCCTCCACTTT. Translating it yields CASSLFGGQGATYNSPLHF.

The rearrangement links TRBV10-2 to TRBJ2-1; D possibly corresponds to TRBD2 (7 bases). Per germline, CDR1 WSHSY and CDR2 SAAADI. This CDR3 comprises 16 residues. V dropped 3 bases and J dropped 4 bases, with 16 bases sitting between them. The CDR3 sequence: CASSDPSRGGYNEQFF. Written as DNA, the CDR3 is TGCGCCAGCAGTGACCCAAGTAGGGGGGGGTACAATGAGCAGTTCTTC.

The chain couples TRBV19 to TRBJ2-2; weak D call: TRBD1 (6 bases). This CDR3 has 14 residues. V was cut by 5 bases and J by 2 bases, with 9 bases left in between. Germline lookup yields CDR1 LNHDA and CDR2 SQIVND (reference sequence). CDR3 amino acids: CASSPGANTGELFF. DNA of the CDR3: TGTGCCAGTAGTCCAGGGGCAAACACCGGGGAGCTGTTTTTT.

The V call is TRBV4-2, the J call TRBJ2-7, with 7 bases aligning to TRBD2. J was trimmed by 5 bases and V by 1 base; bases with no gene match: 2. The length of the CDR3 is 13 residues. The germline V gene encodes CDR1 LGHNA and CDR2 YNFKEQ. CDR3 nucleotides: TGTGCCAGCAGCCAAGGTCGGGGGGACGAGCAGTACTTC. It specifies CASSQGRGDEQYF.

The chain is built from TRBV28 and TRBJ2-6; D not certain. There are 15 residues in the CDR3. Germline CDR1 reads MDHEN; CDR2 reads SYDVKM. V lost 5 bases and J lost 4, with 12 bases in between. The CDR3 region has the DNA TGTGCCAGCAGTACACTTAGAGCGGGGGCCAACGTCCTGACTTTC. This sequence encodes CASSTLRAGANVLTF.

V gene TRBV7-9 combines with J gene TRBJ2-1, with D perhaps being TRBD1 or TRBD2 (5 bases each). The CDR3 covers 13 residues. Per the germline V gene, CDR1 is SEHNR and CDR2 is FQNEAQ (reference sequence). Between the trimmed V and J ends, which lost 2 bases and 8 bases, there was a span of 10 bases. The CDR3 sequence: CASSLYGADEQFF. CDR3 in DNA: TGTGCCAGCAGCTTATACGGGGCTGATGAGCAGTTCTTC.

The CDR3 protein is CASSTYRDRGRTDTQYF. The CDR3 nucleotides read TGTGCCAGCAGCACATACCGGGACAGGGGCCGCACAGATACGCAGTATTTT. The chain has TRBV11-2 and TRBJ2-3; 10 nucleotides line up with TRBD1. The germline V gene encodes CDR1 SGHAT and CDR2 FQNNGV. The CDR3 is made up of 17 amino acids. The trim removed 5 bases at V and 1 base at J, leaving 9 bases unmatched.

This chain links TRBV18 with TRBJ1-1; TRBD1 might be the D (6 bases). The CDR3 contains 19 residues. CDR1 is KGHSH and CDR2 is LQKENI in the germline V gene. Trimming took off 2 bases at V and 3 bases at J, with 25 bases between the two ends. CDR3 region: CASSPVPPGTHRSDTEAFF. The DNA of the CDR3 is TGTGCCAGCTCACCAGTGCCTCCCGGGACACATCGGTCGGACACTGAAGCTTTCTTT.

The V and J genes are TRBV30 and TRBJ2-5, with a possible D match to TRBD2 (6 bases). Trimming stripped 1 base from V and 4 bases from J, with 13 bases between. This CDR3 region has 14 residues. Germline-derived CDR1 and CDR2 are GTSNPN and SVGIG (reference sequence). The CDR3 nucleotides are TGTGCCTGGAGTGAAGATAAGGGAGGAGAGACCCAGTACTTC. This sequence encodes CAWSEDKGGETQYF. Looking up the rest from reference TRBV30 and TRBJ2-5 gives the full variable domain: SQTIHQWPATLVQPVGSPLSLECTVEGTSNPNLYWYRQAAGRGLQLLFYSVGIGQISSEVPQNLSASRPQDRQFILSSKKLLLSDSGFYLCAWSEDKGGETQYFGPGTRLLVL.

The rearrangement uses TRBV18 and TRBJ2-1; 9 bases are a match to TRBD1. The CDR3 spans 17 residues. Per germline, CDR1 KGHSH and CDR2 LQKENI. V lost 4 bases, J lost 8 bases, and 15 bases stayed unmatched. Here the CDR3 DNA reads TGTGCCAGCTCACAGGCCCTGGGACAGGGTTGGAAGGATGAGCAGTTCTTC. Translation gives CASSQALGQGWKDEQFF.

The CDR3 nucleotides read TGTGCCAGCAGCTTGGTGTCTGGGGCCAACGTCCTGACTTTC. Translation: CASSLVSGANVLTF. This chain uses TRBV5-5 with TRBJ2-6; D gene uncertain. The germline V gene encodes CDR1 SGHKS and CDR2 YYEKEE (reference sequence). The CDR3 extends over 14 amino acids. V was shortened by 0 bases and J by 1 base, with 2 bases between the two germline ends.

The chain links TRBV7-6 to TRBJ2-1; 8 positions agree with TRBD2. The J segment lost 5 bases and the V segment lost 5 bases, leaving 5 bases of the junction unmatched. The CDR3 is 14 residues long. Germline CDR1 reads SGHVS; CDR2 reads FNYEAQ. The CDR3 DNA follows: TGTGCCAGCAGCGGGACTAGGGGCGACAATGAGCAGTTCTTC. It specifies CASSGTRGDNEQFF.

A few counts support this clone. The chain is built from TRBV10-3 and TRBJ2-7; the D call may be TRBD1 or TRBD2 (5 bases each). The germline V gene has CDR1 ENHRY and CDR2 SYGVKD. This CDR3 is built from 15 residues. V was trimmed by 2 bases and J by 2 bases, leaving 13 bases between them. The CDR3, as DNA: TGTGCCATCAGTGAGGGCGTCAGGGAGACCTACGAGCAGTACTTC. Its protein product is CAISEGVRETYEQYF.

This clone appeared a few times. The DNA for the CDR3 is TGTGCCAAGAAACAGAGCTCCTATAATTCACCCCTCCACTTT. This translates into CAKKQSSYNSPLHF. This chain connects TRBV2 to TRBJ1-6; no firm D call. Trimming shortened V by 10 bases and J by 0 bases, and 10 bases separated the two germline ends. The CDR3 extends over 14 amino acids. Germline values: CDR1 SNHLY, CDR2 FYNNEI.

V usage is TRBV7-8 and J usage is TRBJ1-5; the match to TRBD1 covers 7 bases. V lost 1 base to trimming and J lost 9 bases; unmatched junction nucleotides: 6. The CDR3 loop spans 14 amino acids. Germline loops: CDR1 SGHVS, CDR2 FQNEAQ. The CDR3 DNA reads as TGTGCCAGCAGCTTAGAGGGCAGGGGGAGGCCCCAGCATTTT. It specifies CASSLEGRGRPQHF.

This rearrangement joins TRBV28 to TRBJ1-2, with D perhaps matching TRBD1 (6 bases). Germline V CDR1 and CDR2: MDHEN, SYDVKM. There are 14 residues in the CDR3. The germline V and J ends were trimmed by 4 bases and 2 bases, with 11 bases remaining between them. CDR3 residues: CASSSSTGNYGYTF. The CDR3 nucleotides read TGTGCCAGCAGTTCGAGCACAGGGAACTATGGCTACACCTTC.

The chain couples TRBV23-1 to TRBJ1-4; TRBD1 might be the D (5 bases). TRBV23-1 is treated as an ORF (open reading frame) with a function not yet certain. The V end was cut by 0 bases, the J end by 7 bases, with 15 bases between. The CDR3 is 16 residues long. CDR3 protein: CASSQSRGDFLEKLFF. The DNA of the CDR3 is TGCGCCAGCAGTCAATCACGGGGGGATTTCCTTGAAAAACTGTTTTTT.

This clone is a singleton in its sample. The CDR3 DNA follows: TGTGCCAGCTCCTCGGACTTTCTTAATGAAAAACTGTTTTTT. It codes for CASSSDFLNEKLFF. V gene TRBV18 combines with J gene TRBJ1-4; D call uncertain. Germline V gene sequence: CDR1 KGHSH, CDR2 LQKENI. V dropped 6 bases and J dropped 4 bases, with 12 bases sitting between them. The CDR3 is 14 residues long.

The V call is TRBV10-2, the J call TRBJ2-5; D is tentatively TRBD1 or TRBD2 (5 bases each). CDR1 WSHSY and CDR2 SAAADI come from the germline V gene. Between the trimmed V and J ends, which lost 8 bases and 5 bases, there was a span of 15 bases. The CDR3 contains 13 residues. The CDR3 here is CASCLPGTETQYF. CDR3 in DNA: TGCGCCAGCTGTCTCCCAGGGACGGAGACCCAGTACTTC.

This CDR3 reads CASIRRGGDTGELFF. In nucleotides, the CDR3 is TGTGCCAGTATCAGGCGGGGGGGTGACACCGGGGAGCTGTTTTTT. This sequence joins TRBV19 and TRBJ2-2, with 9 positions matching TRBD2. The CDR3 consists of 15 residues. V gave up 7 bases and J gave up 3 bases; unmatched junction bases: 6. Germline values: CDR1 LNHDA, CDR2 SQIVND (reference sequence).

This chain connects TRBV7-3 to TRBJ2-3; TRBD2 matches at 11 bases. The CDR3 loop spans 15 amino acids. V lost 5 bases, J lost 7 bases, and 8 bases stayed unmatched. Germline V gene sequence: CDR1 SGHTA, CDR2 FQGTGA. CDR3 sequence: CASSPRASGRNTQYF. CDR3 coding DNA: TGTGCCAGCAGCCCCCGGGCTAGCGGGAGGAATACGCAGTATTTT.